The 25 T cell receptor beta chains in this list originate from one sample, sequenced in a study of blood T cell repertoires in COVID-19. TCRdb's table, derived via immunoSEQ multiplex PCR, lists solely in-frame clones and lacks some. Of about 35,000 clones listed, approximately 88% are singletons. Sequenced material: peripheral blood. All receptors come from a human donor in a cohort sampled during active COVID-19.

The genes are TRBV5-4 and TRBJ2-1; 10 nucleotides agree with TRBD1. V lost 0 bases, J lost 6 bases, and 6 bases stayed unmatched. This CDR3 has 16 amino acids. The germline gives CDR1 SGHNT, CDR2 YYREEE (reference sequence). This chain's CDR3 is CASSLGGQGRGNEQFF. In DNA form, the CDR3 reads TGTGCCAGCAGCTTGGGGGGACAGGGGAGGGGCAATGAGCAGTTCTTC.

The CDR3 DNA sequence: TGTGCCAGCAGCGTAGAGGACAGGGGGAGAGAAAAACTGTTTTTT. Protein: CASSVEDRGREKLFF. The rearrangement uses TRBV9 and TRBJ1-4, with 10 bases lining up with TRBD1. Germline values: CDR1 SGDLS, CDR2 YYNGEE. J lost 8 bases, V lost 0 bases, and 4 bases had no gene match. The CDR3 totals 15 residues.

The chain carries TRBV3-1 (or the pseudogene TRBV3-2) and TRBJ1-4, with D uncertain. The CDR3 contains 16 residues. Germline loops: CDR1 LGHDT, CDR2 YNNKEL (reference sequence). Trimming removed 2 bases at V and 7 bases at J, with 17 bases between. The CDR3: CASSQPRGTLGEKLFF. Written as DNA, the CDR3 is TGTGCCAGCAGCCAACCGCGAGGCACCCTAGGTGAAAAACTGTTTTTT.

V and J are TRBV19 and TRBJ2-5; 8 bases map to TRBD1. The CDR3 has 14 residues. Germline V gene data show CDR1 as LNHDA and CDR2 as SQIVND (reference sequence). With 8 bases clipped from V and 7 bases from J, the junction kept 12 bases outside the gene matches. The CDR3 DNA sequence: TGTGCCAGTGGACAGGGTAATATGGGTGGGACCCAGTACTTC. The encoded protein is CASGQGNMGGTQYF. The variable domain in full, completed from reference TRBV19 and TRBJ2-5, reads DGGITQSPKYLFRKEGQNVTLSCEQNLNHDAMYWYRQDPGQGLRLIYYSQIVNDFQKGDIAEGYSVSREKKESFPLTVTSAQKNPTAFYLCASGQGNMGGTQYFGPGTRLLVL.

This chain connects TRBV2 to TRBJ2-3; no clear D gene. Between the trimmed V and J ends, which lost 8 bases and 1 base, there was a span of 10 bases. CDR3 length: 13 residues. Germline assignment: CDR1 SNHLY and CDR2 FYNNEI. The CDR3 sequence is CASRRQGTDTQYF. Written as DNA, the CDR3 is TGTGCCAGCCGTCGGCAGGGCACAGATACGCAGTATTTT.

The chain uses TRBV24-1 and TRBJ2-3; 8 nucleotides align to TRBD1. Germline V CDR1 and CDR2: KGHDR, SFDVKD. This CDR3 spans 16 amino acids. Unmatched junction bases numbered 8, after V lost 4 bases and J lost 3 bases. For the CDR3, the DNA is TGTGCCACCAGTGAACCAGGTCAGGGGGCAACAGATACGCAGTATTTT. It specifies CATSEPGQGATDTQYF.

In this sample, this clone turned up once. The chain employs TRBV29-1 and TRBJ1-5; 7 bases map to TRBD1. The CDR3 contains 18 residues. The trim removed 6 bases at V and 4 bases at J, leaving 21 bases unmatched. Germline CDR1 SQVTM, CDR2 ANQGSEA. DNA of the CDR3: TGCAGCGTCGTAATACCAAGGACAGGCCCGGGGAAGAATCAGCCCCAGCATTTT. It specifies CSVVIPRTGPGKNQPQHF.

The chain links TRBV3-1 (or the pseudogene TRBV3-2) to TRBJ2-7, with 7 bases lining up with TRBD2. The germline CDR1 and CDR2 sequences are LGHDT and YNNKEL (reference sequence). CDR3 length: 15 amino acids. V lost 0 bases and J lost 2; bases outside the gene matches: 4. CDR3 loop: CASSQDGGRAYEQYF. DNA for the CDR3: TGTGCCAGCAGCCAAGATGGCGGGAGAGCCTACGAGCAGTACTTC.

The CDR3 spells CSVEKRGWETQYF. In DNA form, the CDR3 reads TGCAGCGTTGAGAAGCGGGGATGGGAGACCCAGTACTTC. This chain connects TRBV29-1 to TRBJ2-5; 7 bases match TRBD2. CDR3 length: 13 amino acids. The germline V gene has CDR1 SQVTM and CDR2 ANQGSEA. Trimming cost V 3 bases and J 5 bases; bases outside gene matches: 6.

DNA of the CDR3: TGTGCCAGCAGCTTGACGGGACAGGGAAAGAACGAGCAGTACTTC. It yields the protein CASSLTGQGKNEQYF. This chain uses TRBV5-6 with TRBJ2-7; 9 bases map to TRBD1. Germline V lookup: CDR1 SGHDT, CDR2 YYEEEE. This CDR3 is 15 amino acids long. J was trimmed by 5 bases and V by 1 base; bases with no gene match: 7.

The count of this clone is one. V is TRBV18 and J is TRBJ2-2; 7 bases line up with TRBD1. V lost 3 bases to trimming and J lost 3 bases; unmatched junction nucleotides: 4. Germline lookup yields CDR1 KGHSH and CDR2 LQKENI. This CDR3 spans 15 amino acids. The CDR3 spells CASSPLGQDTGELFF. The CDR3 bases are TGTGCCAGCTCACCTCTAGGACAGGACACCGGGGAGCTGTTTTTT.

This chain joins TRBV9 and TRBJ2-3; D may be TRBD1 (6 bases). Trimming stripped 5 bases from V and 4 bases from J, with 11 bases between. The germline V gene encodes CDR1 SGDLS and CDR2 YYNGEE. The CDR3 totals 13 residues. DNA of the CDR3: TGTGCCAGCAGTCCACAGGGAGCAGATACGCAGTATTTT. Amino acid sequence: CASSPQGADTQYF.

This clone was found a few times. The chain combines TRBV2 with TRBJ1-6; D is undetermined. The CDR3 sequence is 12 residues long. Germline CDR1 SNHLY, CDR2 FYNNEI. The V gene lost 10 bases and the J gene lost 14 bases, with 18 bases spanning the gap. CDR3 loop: CATRDGRLALHF. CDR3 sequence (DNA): TGTGCCACCCGAGATGGGCGTCTGGCCCTCCACTTT.

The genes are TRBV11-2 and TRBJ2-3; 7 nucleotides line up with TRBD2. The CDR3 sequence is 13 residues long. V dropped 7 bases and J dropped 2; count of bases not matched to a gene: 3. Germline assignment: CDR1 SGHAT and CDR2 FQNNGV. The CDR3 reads CASTLAATDTQYF. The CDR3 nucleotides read TGTGCCAGCACCCTAGCGGCCACAGATACGCAGTATTTT.

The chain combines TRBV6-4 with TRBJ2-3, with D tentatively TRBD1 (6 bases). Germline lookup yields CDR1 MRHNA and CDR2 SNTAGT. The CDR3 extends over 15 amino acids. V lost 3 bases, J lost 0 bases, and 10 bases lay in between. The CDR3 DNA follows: TGTGCCAGCAGTGAGACAGGTACTAGCACAGATACGCAGTATTTT. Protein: CASSETGTSTDTQYF.

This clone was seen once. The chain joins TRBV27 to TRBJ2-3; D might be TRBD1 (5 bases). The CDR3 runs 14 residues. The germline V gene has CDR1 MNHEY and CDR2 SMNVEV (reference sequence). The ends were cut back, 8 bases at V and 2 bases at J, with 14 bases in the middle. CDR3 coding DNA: TGTGCCAGCGGGGCAGGGCCCCACACAGATACGCAGTATTTT. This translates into CASGAGPHTDTQYF.

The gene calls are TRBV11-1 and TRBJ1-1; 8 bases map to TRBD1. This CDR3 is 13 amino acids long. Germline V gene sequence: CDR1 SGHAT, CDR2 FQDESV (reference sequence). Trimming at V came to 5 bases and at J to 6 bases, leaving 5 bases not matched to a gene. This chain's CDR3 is CASSGQGNAEAFF. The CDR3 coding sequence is TGTGCCAGCAGCGGACAGGGTAATGCTGAAGCTTTCTTT.

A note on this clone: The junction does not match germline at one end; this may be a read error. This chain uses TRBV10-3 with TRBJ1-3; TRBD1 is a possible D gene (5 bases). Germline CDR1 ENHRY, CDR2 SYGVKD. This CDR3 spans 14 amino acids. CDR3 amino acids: CATRQSQGGNTIYF. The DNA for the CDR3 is TGTGCCACTAGACAGAGCCAGGGCGGAAACACCATCTATTTT.

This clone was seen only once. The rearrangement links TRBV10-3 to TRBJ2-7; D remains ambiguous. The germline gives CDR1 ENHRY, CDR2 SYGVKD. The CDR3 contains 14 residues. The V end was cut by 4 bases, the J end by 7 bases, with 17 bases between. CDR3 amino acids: CAISGGPPGIEQYF. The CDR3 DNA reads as TGTGCCATCAGTGGCGGTCCTCCGGGTATTGAGCAGTACTTC.

The CDR3 DNA is TGTGCCAGCTCACCAGCCGGGACAGTCTACGAGCAGTACTTC. As protein: CASSPAGTVYEQYF. J is TRBJ2-7 and V is TRBV18, with TRBD1 matching 7 bases. This CDR3 has 14 residues. From germline, CDR1 is KGHSH and CDR2 LQKENI. With V trimmed by 2 bases and J by 3 bases, 4 bases remained unmatched.

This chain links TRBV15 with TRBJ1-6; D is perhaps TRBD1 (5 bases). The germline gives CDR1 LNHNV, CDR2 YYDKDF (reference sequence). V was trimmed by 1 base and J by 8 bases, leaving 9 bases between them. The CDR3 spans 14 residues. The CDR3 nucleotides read TGTGCCACCAGCAGAGGAGGGGAGGATTCACCCCTCCACTTT. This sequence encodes CATSRGGEDSPLHF.

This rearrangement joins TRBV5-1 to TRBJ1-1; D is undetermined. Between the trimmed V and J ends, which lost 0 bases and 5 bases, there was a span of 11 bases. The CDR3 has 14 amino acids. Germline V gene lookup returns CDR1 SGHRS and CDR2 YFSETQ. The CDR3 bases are TGCGCCAGCAGCTTGGTTCGACTGGGTACTGAAGCTTTCTTT. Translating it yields CASSLVRLGTEAFF.

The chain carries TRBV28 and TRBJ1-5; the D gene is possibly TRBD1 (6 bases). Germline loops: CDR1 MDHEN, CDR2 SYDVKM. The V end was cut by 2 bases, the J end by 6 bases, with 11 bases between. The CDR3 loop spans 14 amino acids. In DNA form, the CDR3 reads TGTGCCAGCAGTTTAGACAGGCCCAGTCAGCCCCAGCATTTT. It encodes CASSLDRPSQPQHF.

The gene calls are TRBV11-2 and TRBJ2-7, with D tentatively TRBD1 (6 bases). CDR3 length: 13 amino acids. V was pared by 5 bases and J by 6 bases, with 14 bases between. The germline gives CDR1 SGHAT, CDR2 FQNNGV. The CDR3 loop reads CASSLTGYSEQYF. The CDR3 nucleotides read TGTGCCAGCAGCCTAACAGGGTACTCCGAGCAGTACTTC.

In nucleotides, the CDR3 is TGTGCCAGCAGCCCCCTCACTAGTACCGGAGGGGAGACCCAGTACTTC. It translates to CASSPLTSTGGETQYF. This chain joins TRBV7-9 and TRBJ2-5; D is perhaps TRBD2 (6 bases). Germline CDR1 reads SEHNR; CDR2 reads FQNEAQ (reference sequence). CDR3 size: 16 residues. V lost 5 bases, J lost 5 bases, and 21 bases lay in between.